This is a list of T cell receptor beta chains from one sample in a study of sequential checkpoint blockade in melanoma. Sequenced by immunoSEQ multiplex PCR; TCRdb stores in-frame clones only, minus some. The sample lists over 25,000 clones, about 80% occurring once. The input for sequencing was CD8+ T cells sorted from blood (inferred from file names), taken from a patient given nivolumab and ipilimumab in sequence. The receptors derive from a human donor with melanoma. Each CDR3 is given with its conserved first and last residue. A D gene is named only where the DNA matches it firmly. Size is stated for part of the rows, as once, few or many counts, or as a class when the clone is expanded.

J | size | V | D | CDR3 | DNA
TRBJ2-1 | NA | TRBV10-3 | TRBD2 | CAISDSGGGDEQFF | TGTGCCATCAGTGATAGCGGGGGGGGCGATGAGCAGTTCTTC
TRBJ2-5 | large | TRBV5-6 | TRBD2 | CASSLVGLAAAGETQYF | TGTGCCAGCAGCTTGGTTGGACTAGCGGCCGCCGGGGAGACCCAGTACTTC
TRBJ1-4 | NA | TRBV4-1 | NA | CASSQGERGTNEKLFF | TGCGCCAGCAGCCAAGGGGAAAGGGGAACTAATGAAAAACTGTTTTTT
TRBJ2-1 | NA | TRBV9 | TRBD2 | CASSPRLAGGNEQFF | TGTGCCAGCAGCCCCAGGCTAGCGGGGGGCAATGAGCAGTTCTTC
TRBJ2-1 | NA | TRBV19 | NA | CASSMGGSGYNEQFF | TGTGCCAGTAGTATGGGTGGTAGCGGCTACAATGAGCAGTTCTTC
TRBJ1-1 | NA | TRBV7-3 | NA | CASSWGAGDTEAFF | TGTGCCAGCAGTTGGGGGGCGGGAGACACTGAAGCTTTCTTT
TRBJ2-1 | once | TRBV6-5 | NA | CATSPGLPYNEQFF | TGTGCCACCTCCCCGGGACTTCCCTACAATGAGCAGTTCTTC
TRBJ2-7 | NA | TRBV29-1 | NA | CSVERGHEQYF | TGCAGCGTTGAAAGGGGTCACGAGCAGTACTTC
TRBJ1-1 | NA | TRBV5-1 | NA | CASSLGGRTEAFF | TGCGCCAGCAGCTTGGGAGGGAGGACTGAAGCTTTCTTT
TRBJ2-2 | few | TRBV5-5 | TRBD1 | CASSLAGTGYTGELFF | TGTGCCAGCAGCCTGGCAGGGACAGGGTACACCGGGGAGCTGTTTTTT
TRBJ2-7 | NA | TRBV19 | NA | CASSIQGLNEQYF | TGTGCCAGTAGTATACAGGGGCTAAACGAGCAGTACTTC
TRBJ1-6 | few | TRBV27 | NA | CASSSPIDNSPLHF | TGTGCCAGCAGTTCACCAATAGATAATTCACCCCTCCACTTT
TRBJ1-5 | NA | TRBV27 | TRBD1 | CASSFGTGYNQPQHF | TGTGCCAGCAGTTTCGGGACAGGGTACAATCAGCCCCAGCATTTT
TRBJ1-6 | NA | TRBV6-6 | NA | CASSYSSYNSPLHF | TGTGCCAGCAGCTATAGCTCCTATAATTCACCCCTCCACTTT
TRBJ2-2 | NA | TRBV6-5 | NA | CASSYARNTGELFF | TGTGCCAGCAGTTACGCGAGAAACACCGGGGAGCTGTTTTTT
TRBJ2-3 | once | TRBV28 | TRBD2 | CASSSASGGTDTQYF | TGTGCCAGCAGTTCGGCTAGCGGGGGCACAGATACGCAGTATTTT
TRBJ2-7 | NA | TRBV28 | TRBD2 | CASSFWTSGGINEQYF | TGTGCCAGCAGTTTTTGGACTAGCGGGGGGATAAACGAGCAGTACTTC
TRBJ1-4 | NA | TRBV7-9 | NA | CASSLGRTVAEKLFF | TGTGCCAGCAGCTTAGGACGGACAGTAGCCGAAAAACTGTTTTTT
TRBJ1-2 | NA | TRBV7-8 | NA | CASSLNTLGGYGYTF | TGTGCCAGCAGCCTAAACACATTGGGAGGATATGGCTACACCTTC
TRBJ1-5 | NA | TRBV19 | NA | CASTVSGDQPQHF | TGTGCCAGTACAGTTAGCGGGGATCAGCCCCAGCATTTT
TRBJ2-2 | once | TRBV7-6 | TRBD2 | CASSLVAAAGLNTGELFF | TGTGCCAGCAGCTTAGTAGCCGCAGCGGGGTTGAACACCGGGGAGCTGTTTTTT
TRBJ1-2 | NA | TRBV5-6 | TRBD1 | CASSFAAGQGVGYTF | TGTGCCAGCAGCTTCGCCGCCGGACAGGGCGTGGGCTACACCTTC
TRBJ2-3 | NA | TRBV5-6 | TRBD2 | CASSFSSGAGGTDTQYF | TGTGCCAGCAGCTTTTCTAGCGGGGCCGGGGGTACAGATACGCAGTATTTT
TRBJ2-7 | NA | TRBV5-4 | NA | CASSLSWDTYEQYF | TGTGCCAGCAGCTTGTCTTGGGACACCTACGAGCAGTACTTC
TRBJ2-7 | NA | TRBV4-3 | NA | CASSQGHLSSYEQYF | TGCGCCAGCAGCCAAGGTCACCTAAGCTCCTACGAGCAGTACTTC
TRBJ1-1 | NA | TRBV29-1 | NA | CSVAVRTEAFF | TGCAGCGTCGCGGTGAGAACTGAAGCTTTCTTT
TRBJ1-3 | NA | TRBV28 | NA | CASTERETTGNTIYF | TGTGCCAGCACCGAACGGGAAACAACGGGAAACACCATATATTTT
TRBJ2-5 | once | TRBV4-1 | TRBD2 | CASSQGLAETQYF | TGCGCCAGCAGCCAAGGACTAGCGGAGACCCAGTACTTC
TRBJ1-2 | medium-sized | TRBV4-1 | NA | CASSQDSSTGYGYTF | TGCGCCAGCAGCCAAGATTCGAGCACGGGCTATGGCTACACCTTC
TRBJ1-3 | NA | TRBV7-9 | NA | CASSLGGSHSGNTIYF | TGTGCCAGCAGCTTAGGCGGCAGCCACTCTGGAAACACCATATATTTT
TRBJ2-1 | NA | TRBV11-3 | TRBD2 | CASSYDGGDEQFF | TGTGCCAGCAGTTACGATGGGGGGGATGAGCAGTTCTTC
TRBJ1-5 | NA | TRBV2 | NA | CASSDWTGNQPQHF | TGTGCCAGCAGTGACTGGACGGGGAATCAGCCCCAGCATTTT
TRBJ2-1 | once | TRBV13 | TRBD2 | CASSLFGLAHNEQFF | TGTGCCAGCAGCTTATTCGGACTAGCTCACAATGAGCAGTTCTTC
TRBJ2-7 | NA | TRBV13 | TRBD1 | CASSRTGESYEQYF | TGTGCCAGCAGCCGGACAGGGGAATCCTACGAGCAGTACTTC
TRBJ1-6 | once | TRBV5-4 | NA | CASSKTGSYNSPLHF | TGTGCCAGCAGCAAGACAGGCTCCTATAATTCACCCCTCCACTTT
TRBJ1-4 | NA | TRBV19 | NA | CASSVVYGGEKLFF | TGTGCCAGTAGCGTCGTGTATGGAGGTGAAAAACTGTTTTTT
TRBJ1-4 | NA | TRBV7-2 | NA | CASSLYFATNEKLFF | TGTGCCAGCAGCTTATATTTTGCAACTAATGAAAAACTGTTTTTT
TRBJ2-1 | NA | TRBV27 | TRBD1 | CATRPGQGHNEQFF | TGTGCCACCAGACCGGGACAGGGGCACAATGAGCAGTTCTTC
TRBJ2-3 | few | TRBV9 | NA | CASSAAGATDTQYF | TGTGCCAGCAGCGCCGCGGGGGCCACAGATACGCAGTATTTT
TRBJ2-5 | NA | TRBV5-4 | NA | CASSLGRAQETQYF | TGTGCCAGCAGCTTAGGGAGAGCCCAAGAGACCCAGTACTTC
TRBJ2-5 | NA | TRBV5-6 | NA | CASSRVTGQETQYF | TGTGCCAGCAGCCGAGTGACAGGACAAGAGACCCAGTACTTC